These T cell receptor beta chains were read from a single sample in a study of cytomegalovirus exposure and HLA in healthy donors. Sequencing was performed with immunoSEQ multiplex PCR; in TCRdb, only in-frame clones are kept and a portion is missing. Found here are under 200,000 clones, 86% of them singletons; the top ten hold approximately 2.1%. The sample was PBMCs. These TCRs come from a woman between 18 and 30 years old in good health and CMV-seronegative. CDR3s include the opening cysteine and the closing phenylalanine or tryptophan. The D gene is left open where the match is weak. Size is stated for part of the rows, as once, few or many counts, or as a class when the clone is expanded.

clone_size	v_call	j_call	d_call	cdr3_aa	cdr3_nt
once	TRBV6-1	TRBJ1-3	-	CASSDSLSGNTIYF	TGTGCCAGCAGTGACAGTCTCTCTGGAAACACCATATATTTT
-	TRBV11-2	TRBJ2-7	TRBD2	CATQTGTSGRAEEQYF	TGTGCAACCCAGACCGGGACTAGCGGGAGGGCCGAAGAGCAGTACTTC
-	TRBV27	TRBJ2-7	TRBD1	CASTGTGTTYEQYF	TGTGCCAGCACCGGGACAGGGACTACCTACGAGCAGTACTTC
-	TRBV2	TRBJ2-7	TRBD1	CASGTGYYEQYF	TGTGCCTCCGGGACAGGGTACTACGAGCAGTACTTC
-	TRBV10-3	TRBJ1-3	-	CASGTQTGNTIYF	TGTGCCTCTGGGACTCAAACTGGAAACACCATATATTTT
-	TRBV12-5	TRBJ2-7	TRBD1	CASGEGTGGHYEQYF	TGTGCTAGTGGTGAAGGGACAGGGGGACACTACGAGCAGTACTTC
-	TRBV7-6	TRBJ2-1	-	CASSLPLGRRDEQFF	TGTGCCAGCAGCTTACCGCTCGGTAGGCGGGATGAGCAGTTCTTC
-	TRBV29-1	TRBJ2-7	TRBD2	CSVLIAGGSDEQYF	TGCAGCGTCCTAATAGCGGGAGGGTCAGACGAGCAGTACTTC
-	TRBV15	TRBJ2-5	TRBD2	CATSSGRAGGGTQYF	TGTGCCACCAGCAGCGGCCGAGCGGGGGGGGGTACCCAGTACTTC
few	TRBV5-6	TRBJ1-1	-	CASLLNTEAFF	TGTGCCAGTCTCCTGAACACTGAAGCTTTCTTT
-	TRBV5-1	TRBJ2-1	TRBD2	CASSLGFPRSGRPPSDYNEQFF	TGCGCCAGCAGCTTGGGATTCCCTCGTAGCGGGAGGCCTCCCTCAGATTACAATGAGCAGTTCTTC
once	TRBV7-2	TRBJ2-3	-	CASSFDLSDTQYF	TGTGCCAGCAGCTTTGACTTATCAGATACGCAGTATTTT
-	TRBV6-5	TRBJ1-2	-	CASSYRAQEGLKYF	TGTGCCAGCAGTTACCGAGCGCAGGAAGGACTCAAATATTTC
-	TRBV11-2	TRBJ1-2	-	CASSLAQGDYGYTF	TGTGCCAGCAGCTTAGCACAGGGAGACTATGGCTACACCTTC
once	TRBV5-1	TRBJ2-4	TRBD1	CASSPYRGQDIQYF	TGCGCCAGCAGCCCCTACCGCGGACAGGACATTCAGTACTTC
-	TRBV9	TRBJ2-7	TRBD1	CASSVGTGAGEQYF	TGTGCCAGCAGCGTAGGGACAGGGGCCGGCGAGCAGTACTTC
-	TRBV9	TRBJ1-3	-	CASSVSIDSGNTIYF	TGTGCCAGCAGCGTAAGCATCGACTCTGGAAACACCATATATTTT
once	TRBV27	TRBJ2-2	TRBD1	CASSFKGQDGNGELFF	TGTGCCAGCAGCTTTAAGGGACAGGACGGAAACGGGGAGCTGTTTTTT
-	TRBV5-1	TRBJ2-1	-	CASSLWWGHYNEQFF	TGCGCCAGCAGCTTGTGGTGGGGCCACTACAATGAGCAGTTCTTC
-	TRBV19	TRBJ1-2	-	CASSIGQSGNYGYTF	TGTGCCAGTAGTATTGGTCAATCAGGGAACTATGGCTACACCTTC
-	TRBV11-3	TRBJ2-1	TRBD2	CASSLGLAGLNEQFF	TGTGCCAGCAGCCTCGGACTAGCGGGACTCAATGAGCAGTTCTTC
-	TRBV18	TRBJ2-1	-	CASSPGEDEQFF	TGTGCCAGCTCACCGGGGGAGGACGAGCAGTTCTTC
-	TRBV7-9	TRBJ1-4	-	CASSLKSEAGKLFF	TGTGCCAGCAGCTTAAAGAGTGAGGCGGGGAAACTGTTTTTT
-	TRBV7-2	TRBJ1-2	TRBD1	CASSLSPLTGYGYTF	TGTGCCAGCAGCTTATCGCCCTTGACAGGGTATGGCTACACCTTC
once	TRBV29-1	TRBJ2-2	-	CSARYSGNTGELFF	TGCAGCGCAAGGTACAGCGGGAACACCGGGGAGCTGTTTTTT
-	TRBV7-6	TRBJ1-3	-	CASSFLTGSSGNTIYF	TGTGCCAGCAGCTTTTTGACAGGCTCCTCTGGAAACACCATATATTTT
-	TRBV5-1	TRBJ2-7	-	CASSLGGTVGEQYF	TGCGCCAGCAGCCTAGGGGGGACAGTGGGAGAGCAGTACTTC
-	TRBV19	TRBJ1-1	-	CASRSSVNTEAFF	TGTGCCAGTAGAAGTTCGGTGAACACTGAAGCTTTCTTT
-	TRBV29-1	TRBJ1-4	TRBD1	CSAQGAVEKLFF	TGCAGCGCACAGGGGGCAGTTGAAAAACTGTTTTTT
-	TRBV6-5	TRBJ1-5	-	CASSPGSNQPQHF	TGTGCCAGCAGCCCGGGGAGCAATCAGCCCCAGCATTTT
-	TRBV10-2	TRBJ1-6	TRBD1	CASSEQGAASPLHF	TGCGCCAGCAGTGAGCAGGGGGCAGCTTCACCCCTCCACTTT
-	TRBV7-6	TRBJ2-2	TRBD2	CASSLSGRANTGELFF	TGTGCCAGCAGCCTTAGCGGGAGGGCCAACACCGGGGAGCTGTTTTTT
-	TRBV6-5	TRBJ2-5	-	CASSYVAGAHGTQYF	TGTGCCAGCAGTTACGTCGCAGGGGCCCACGGGACCCAGTACTTC
-	TRBV5-4	TRBJ2-1	TRBD2	CASSKTSGFYNEQFF	TGTGCCAGCAGCAAGACTAGCGGATTTTACAATGAGCAGTTCTTC
-	TRBV7-2	TRBJ2-5	-	CASSLGGGNLQETQYF	TGTGCCAGCAGCTTAGGTGGCGGGAATTTACAAGAGACCCAGTACTTC
-	TRBV7-9	TRBJ1-2	TRBD1	CASSLGTVKGYTF	TGTGCCAGCAGCTTGGGGACAGTGAAGGGCTACACCTTC
-	TRBV9	TRBJ1-5	-	CASSVDSGQPQHF	TGTGCCAGCAGCGTAGACAGCGGCCAGCCCCAGCATTTT
few	TRBV5-4	TRBJ1-1	-	CASSRVGGPREAFF	TGTGCCAGCAGCCGGGTCGGGGGGCCGCGGGAAGCTTTCTTT
-	TRBV2	TRBJ1-6	TRBD1	CASSPGQGGSPLHF	TGTGCCAGCAGTCCGGGACAGGGGGGATCACCCCTCCACTTT
-	TRBV11-2	TRBJ2-1	-	CASSTDLDYYYNEQFF	TGTGCCAGCAGCACCGATCTAGACTACTACTACAATGAGCAGTTCTTC
-	TRBV15	TRBJ2-7	-	CATSRLEASREQYF	TGTGCCACCAGCAGGCTCGAGGCCTCTCGGGAGCAGTACTTC
-	TRBV19	TRBJ2-1	TRBD2	CASSPQRGSYNEQFF	TGTGCCAGTAGTCCTCAGCGGGGGTCCTACAATGAGCAGTTCTTC
once	TRBV11-2	TRBJ2-7	TRBD2	CASSPGTSGNYEQYF	TGTGCCAGCAGCCCTGGGACTAGCGGGAACTACGAGCAGTACTTC